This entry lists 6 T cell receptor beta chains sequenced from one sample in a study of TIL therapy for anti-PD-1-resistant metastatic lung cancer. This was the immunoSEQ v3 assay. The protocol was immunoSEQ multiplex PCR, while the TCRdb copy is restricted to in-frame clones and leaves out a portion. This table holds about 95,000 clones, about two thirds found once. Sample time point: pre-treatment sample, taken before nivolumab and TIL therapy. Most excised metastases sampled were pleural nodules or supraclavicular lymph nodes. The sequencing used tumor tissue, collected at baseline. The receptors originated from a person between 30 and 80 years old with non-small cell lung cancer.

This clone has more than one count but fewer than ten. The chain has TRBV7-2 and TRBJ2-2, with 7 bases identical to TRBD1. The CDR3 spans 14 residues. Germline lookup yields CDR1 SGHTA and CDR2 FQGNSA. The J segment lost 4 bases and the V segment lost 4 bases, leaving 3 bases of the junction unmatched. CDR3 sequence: CASSWGQSTGELFF. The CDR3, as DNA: TGTGCCAGCAGCTGGGGACAGAGCACCGGGGAGCTGTTTTTT.

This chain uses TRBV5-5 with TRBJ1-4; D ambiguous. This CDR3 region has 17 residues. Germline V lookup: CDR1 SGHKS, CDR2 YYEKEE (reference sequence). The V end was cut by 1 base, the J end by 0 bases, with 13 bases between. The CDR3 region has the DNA TGTGCCAGCAGCTTGAGGGCAGTATCTGCAACTAATGAAAAACTGTTTTTT. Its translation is CASSLRAVSATNEKLFF.

In DNA form, the CDR3 reads TGTGCCAGCAGCGTCGTAGCGGGAGGGCCAAAACTTATCGGGGAGCTGTTTTTT. Translated: CASSVVAGGPKLIGELFF. The J gene is TRBJ2-2, the V gene TRBV5-6; TRBD2 agrees at 11 bases. Germline CDR1 and CDR2: SGHDT and YYEEEE. Germline trimming cut 4 bases from V and 7 bases from J; bases unmatched to any gene: 15. The CDR3 contains 18 residues. Drawing the rest from reference TRBV5-6 and TRBJ2-2, the complete variable domain is DAGVTQSPTHLIKTRGQQVTLRCSPKSGHDTVSWYQQALGQGPQFIFQYYEEEERQRGNFPDRFSGHQFPNYSSELNVNALLLGDSALYLCASSVVAGGPKLIGELFFGEGSRLTVL.

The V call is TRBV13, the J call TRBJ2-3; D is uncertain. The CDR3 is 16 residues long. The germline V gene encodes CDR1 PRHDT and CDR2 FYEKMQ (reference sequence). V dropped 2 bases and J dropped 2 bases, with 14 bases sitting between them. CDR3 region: CASSLLVSGFTDTQYF. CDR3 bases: TGTGCCAGCAGCTTATTGGTCTCGGGCTTCACAGATACGCAGTATTTT.

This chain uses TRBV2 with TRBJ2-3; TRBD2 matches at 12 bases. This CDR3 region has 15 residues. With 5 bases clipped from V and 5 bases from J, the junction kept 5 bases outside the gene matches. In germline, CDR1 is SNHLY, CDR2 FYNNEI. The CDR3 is CASSPLAGGGDTQYF. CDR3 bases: TGTGCCAGCAGTCCTCTAGCGGGGGGGGGAGATACGCAGTATTTT.

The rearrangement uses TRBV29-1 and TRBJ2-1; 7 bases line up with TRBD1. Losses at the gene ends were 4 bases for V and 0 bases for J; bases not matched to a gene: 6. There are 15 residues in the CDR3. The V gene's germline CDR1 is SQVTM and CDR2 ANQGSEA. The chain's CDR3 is CSVGQGPSSYNEQFF. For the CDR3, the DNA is TGCAGCGTTGGACAGGGTCCGAGCTCCTACAATGAGCAGTTCTTC.